What follows is one T cell receptor (beta chain) and its context. Donors had no recently reported acute infections or vaccinations and were HIV-negative. Each replicate PCR on the sorted subsets used 150 to 200 ng DNA (approximately 33,000 T cell genomes). Clones were read by immunoSEQ multiplex PCR, and TCRdb kept only the in-frame ones, dropping some. The sample has about 530,000 clones; approximately 95% are singletons. This CDR3 has 19 amino acids. V dropped 8 bases and J dropped 4 bases, with 30 bases sitting between them. Per germline, CDR1 KGHSH and CDR2 LQKENI. This sample is part of a study of shared clonotypes between healthy human individuals.

The source is a woman in her 30s in good health. Sequenced input: naive CD4+ T cells sorted from blood. Subset specified: CD45RA+ positively selected. The V and J genes are TRBV18 and TRBJ2-1; the D call may be TRBD1 or TRBD2 (5 bases each). The CDR3 region has the DNA TGTGCCAGCACCTACCCCACGGGAAGGGGCCCCCTCATTTACAATGAGCAGTTCTTC. Translated: CASTYPTGRGPLIYNEQFF.